This TCR beta chain was captured in a study of blood T cell repertoires in COVID-19. Residents of 20 to 25 US areas, aged about 18 to 95 years, made up the participants. In assigning cohorts, the study relied on participant-reported clinical history. Libraries were prepared by immunoSEQ multiplex PCR; TCRdb keeps only in-frame clonotypes and omits some of them. The sample shows roughly 200,000 clones, 89% of them seen only once. Losses at the gene ends were 2 bases for V and 7 bases for J; bases not matched to a gene: 8. CDR1 MNHEY and CDR2 SMNVEV come from the germline V gene (reference sequence). This CDR3 has 15 residues.

The clonotype originates from a middle-aged woman with acute COVID-19. Sequenced material: PBMCs or T cells enriched from blood (not recorded which). The chain carries TRBV27 and TRBJ2-7, with TRBD1 matching 10 bases. The CDR3 DNA reads as TGTGCCAGCAGTTTAAAAGGGACAGGGGCTTATGAGCAGTACTTC. Translation: CASSLKGTGAYEQYF.